Listed below are T cell receptor beta chains from one sample, sequenced in a study of early T cells in non-severe SARS-CoV-2 infection. TCRdb reprocessed the 5' RACE reads with MiXCR, giving one entry per CDR3 protein. Of some 61,000 distinct CDR3 sequences listed, over 7% are singletons. The sequencing sample was made of whole blood. These receptor sequences come from an adult who was a healthcare worker with PCR-confirmed SARS-CoV-2 infection or an uninfected control (not recorded which). Both conserved end residues are part of each CDR3. A D gene is named only where the DNA matches it firmly. Not every row has a clone size; where given, it reads once, few, many or a size class.

v_gene	abundance	d_gene	j_gene	CDR3nt	CDR3aa
TRBV5-5	NA	NA	TRBJ1-2	TGTGCCAGCAGCTTGGGAGGGAATTATGGCTACACCTTC	CASSLGGNYGYTF
TRBV20-1	NA	NA	TRBJ1-1	TGCAGTGCCTGGGGGCCGGGGATGAACACTGAAGCTTTCTTT	CSAWGPGMNTEAFF
TRBV30	NA	TRBD1	TRBJ1-6	TGTGCCTGGAGCCGAGGGCGGACAGGCAATTCACCCCTCCACTTT	CAWSRGRTGNSPLHF
TRBV4-1	many	NA	TRBJ1-3	TGCGCCAGCAGCCAAGAAGAGCCTACGGCTGGAAACACCATATATTTT	CASSQEEPTAGNTIYF
TRBV12-3/TRBV12-4	many	NA	TRBJ2-5	TGTGCCAGCAGTCAGAACAGGGTCTTGCCCCAGTACTTC	CASSQNRVLPQYF
TRBV9	many	TRBD2	TRBJ2-3	TGTGCCAGCAGCCAACTTCAGCGGGGGGGCGATACGCAGTATTTT	CASSQLQRGGDTQYF
TRBV29-1	few	NA	TRBJ1-2	TGCAGCGTTGCTGACGGGGGAACCTACACCTTC	CSVADGGTYTF
TRBV6-5	NA	NA	TRBJ1-6	TGTGCCAGCAGTTATTTAGGACGGGGCTCCTATAATTCACCCCTCCACTTT	CASSYLGRGSYNSPLHF
TRBV5-1	once	TRBD1	TRBJ2-7	TGCGCCAGCAGCCCGGGACAGGGGGCGGTATACGAGCAGTACTTC	CASSPGQGAVYEQYF
TRBV27	many	NA	TRBJ2-3	TGTGCCAGCAGTCCTTCGGGACCCCATGGGGATACGCAGTATTTT	CASSPSGPHGDTQYF
TRBV2	many	TRBD1	TRBJ2-5	TGTGCCAGCAGGGCAGGGGGTAGAGAGACCCAGTACTTC	CASRAGGRETQYF
TRBV5-4	few	NA	TRBJ2-1	TGTGCCAGCAGCAGTGACTACAATGAGCAGTTCTTC	CASSSDYNEQFF
TRBV6-1	few	NA	TRBJ1-4	TGTGCCAGCAGTGGGGCTTACCCAGGGATTACTGAAAAACTGTTTTTT	CASSGAYPGITEKLFF
TRBV9	many	TRBD2	TRBJ2-1	TGTGCCAGCAGCCATACGACTAGCGATGAGCAGTTCTTC	CASSHTTSDEQFF
TRBV18	NA	NA	TRBJ1-1	TGTGCCAGCTCACCTACGGGCCTGAACACTGAAGCTTTCTTT	CASSPTGLNTEAFF
TRBV7-6	many	NA	TRBJ1-5	TGTGCCAGCAGCTTAGGATTTGTAGGGGATAGCAATCAGCCCCAGCATTTT	CASSLGFVGDSNQPQHF
TRBV10-1	many	NA	TRBJ2-3	TGCGCCAGCATGAGCGGGTTGACAGATACGCAGTATTTT	CASMSGLTDTQYF
TRBV24-1	NA	NA	TRBJ1-1	TGTGCCACCAGTGACGGGAACACTGAAGCTTTCTTT	CATSDGNTEAFF
TRBV7-9	many	TRBD2	TRBJ2-1	TGTGCCAGCAGGGGACTAGGCTCCTACAATGAGCAGTTCTTC	CASRGLGSYNEQFF
TRBV10-3	few	NA	TRBJ1-2	TGTGCCATCAGTCACGGATATGGCTACACCTTC	CAISHGYGYTF
TRBV4-2	many	TRBD1	TRBJ1-6	TGTGCCAGCAGCCAAGGACAGGGTTATAATTCACCCCTCCACTTT	CASSQGQGYNSPLHF
TRBV24-1	many	NA	TRBJ2-3	TGTGCCACCAGTGCCGAGGACAGCAACACAGATACGCAGTATTTT	CATSAEDSNTDTQYF
TRBV7-8	NA	NA	TRBJ2-2	TGTGCCAGCAGCTTAGCGCGGCAGAACACCGGGGAGCTGTTTTTT	CASSLARQNTGELFF
TRBV2	many	NA	TRBJ2-2	TGTGCCAGCAGTGCAGGGGGCGGGAGGCTGTTTTTT	CASSAGGGRLFF
TRBV3-1	many	TRBD1	TRBJ2-5	TGTGCCAGCAGCCAAACAGGGGGCCGGGAGACCCAGTACTTC	CASSQTGGRETQYF
TRBV11-2	NA	NA	TRBJ2-1	TGTGCCAGCACACTGGTTAGCGGCCGAAATGAGCAGTTCTTC	CASTLVSGRNEQFF
TRBV19	many	NA	TRBJ2-7	TGTGCCAGTAGGGATACGGGGGGCGCAGCCTTCGAGCAGTACTTC	CASRDTGGAAFEQYF
TRBV7-9	few	TRBD1	TRBJ2-4	TGTGCCAGCAGCTTAGTCGGGACAGCACTAGCCAAAAACATTCAGTACTTC	CASSLVGTALAKNIQYF
TRBV4-1	many	NA	TRBJ1-1	TGCGCCAGCAGCCAAGTTCAACGGTTTGAAGCTTTCTTT	CASSQVQRFEAFF
TRBV21-1	NA	NA	TRBJ1-2	TGTGCCAGCAGCACGACCCGACAGTCTAACTATGGCTACACCTTC	CASSTTRQSNYGYTF
TRBV6-1	NA	NA	TRBJ2-1	TGTGCCAGCAGTGAAACACAGGGCTCCTACAATGAGCAGTTCTTC	CASSETQGSYNEQFF
TRBV11-3	few	TRBD2	TRBJ2-3	TGTGCCAGCAGCTTAGACGGGGGGGCGAATACGCAGTATTTT	CASSLDGGANTQYF
TRBV7-9	many	NA	TRBJ2-3	TGTGCCAGCAGCTTAGAGGGGACGACCCCTCCAGATACGCAGTATTTT	CASSLEGTTPPDTQYF
TRBV19	NA	NA	TRBJ1-5	TGTGCCAGTACGCAAGCGACGGGCCAGCCCCAGCATTTT	CASTQATGQPQHF
TRBV6-2/TRBV6-3	few	TRBD1	TRBJ2-5	TGTGCCAGCAGGACCTGGACAGGGGGGGTCCAAGAGACCCAGTACTTC	CASRTWTGGVQETQYF
TRBV20-1	few	TRBD1	TRBJ1-4	TGCAGTGCTCGATCCGGGACAGGGAATGAAAAACTGTTTTTT	CSARSGTGNEKLFF
TRBV6-5	few	NA	TRBJ2-6	TGTGCCAGCAGCCGTCGGGACACCAACTCTGGGGCCAACGTCCTGACTTTC	CASSRRDTNSGANVLTF
TRBV20-1	NA	NA	TRBJ2-2	TGCAGTGCTAGAGACCAGTCTGAGATCGGGGAGCTGTTTTTT	CSARDQSEIGELFF
TRBV30	few	NA	TRBJ1-2	TGTGCCTGTTTGGAGGGCTACACCTTC	CACLEGYTF
TRBV12-2	few	NA	TRBJ2-3	TGTGCAAGTCGCTTACGGGCTAGCGGGGCTAGCACAGATACGCAGTATTTT	CASRLRASGASTDTQYF